Following are 23 T cell receptor beta chains from one sample sequenced in a study of T cell clusters in autoimmune cytopenias. TRB rearrangements were amplified by touch-down multiplex PCR with mixed TRB-A/B primers. TCRdb re-called the multiplex PCR reads and catalogs CDR3 proteins one per entry, DNA excluded. The sample yields about 2,700 distinct CDR3 sequences, of which the top ten take up around 20%. Each sample's input was about 270 ng genomic DNA, 38,000 or so genome equivalents. Sample: peripheral blood. The receptors derive from a human donor with an autoimmune cytopenia, with autoimmune hepatitis or in good health (not recorded which).

Considering frequency, this clonotype is medium-sized (0.01 to 0.1%). The V gene is TRBV27, the J gene TRBJ2-2. This CDR3 has 13 residues. Germline-derived CDR1 and CDR2 are MNHEY and SMNVEV (reference sequence). CDR3 loop: CASRYSFTGELFF.

Judged by frequency, this clonotype is medium-sized. The chain recombines TRBV4-3 with TRBJ2-1; TCRdb indicates TRBD2, and absent DNA this call remains unverified. CDR1 is LGHNA, CDR2 YSLEER, per germline. CDR3 length: 18 residues. The CDR3 here is CASSHVWQGGRAYNEQFF.

This clonotype is medium-sized by frequency. The genes are TRBV5-6 and TRBJ1-1. From germline, CDR1 is SGHDT and CDR2 YYEEEE. This CDR3 has 14 amino acids. CDR3 sequence: CASSPRHSYTEAFF.

This clonotype is medium-sized by frequency. The genes are TRBV27 and TRBJ1-2. The CDR3 consists of 13 residues. Germline CDR1 is MNHEY and CDR2 is SMNVEV (reference sequence). This CDR3 reads CASRETADYGYTF.

This rearrangement joins TRBV7-2 to TRBJ1-2; the D call of TRBD1 rests on TCRdb alone, since no DNA is present to check it. CDR3 length equals 15 residues. CDR1 is SGHTA, CDR2 FQGNSA, per germline. This chain's CDR3 is CASSLGVAGGYGYTF.

This chain joins TRBV25-1 and TRBJ2-5; TCRdb designates TRBD2, a call that cannot be tested without DNA. Germline assignment: CDR1 MGHDK and CDR2 SYGVNS. The CDR3 is made up of 16 amino acids. CDR3 residues: CASSDMKRENQETQYF.

This sequence joins TRBV28 and TRBJ1-5; TCRdb gives TRBD1 as the D gene, but with no DNA this cannot be confirmed. Germline loops: CDR1 MDHEN, CDR2 SYDVKM. There are 14 residues in the CDR3. CDR3 protein: CASSPQGAKQPQHF.

V usage is TRBV10-1 and J usage is TRBJ1-5; TCRdb names TRBD1, which stays unverified in the absence of DNA. The CDR3 length is 14 residues. Looked up from germline, CDR1 is WNHNN and CDR2 is SYGVQD (reference sequence). CDR3 loop: CASSAGQRDQPQHF.

Frequency places this clonotype as large. The chain carries TRBV6-1 and TRBJ2-1. The CDR3 length is 13 residues. Germline CDR1 is MNHNS and CDR2 is SASEGT. CDR3 in amino acids: CASPDGTYNEQFF.

This clonotype shows up as large (0.1 to 1%) by frequency. The chain is built from TRBV19 and TRBJ2-2. Per germline, CDR1 LNHDA and CDR2 SQIVND (reference sequence). The CDR3 has 11 amino acids. CDR3 loop: CASSHPGELFF. The full variable domain, in which reference TRBV19 and TRBJ2-2 provide the parts outside the CDR3, is DGGITQSPKYLFRKEGQNVTLSCEQNLNHDAMYWYRQDPGQGLRLIYYSQIVNDFQKGDIAEGYSVSREKKESFPLTVTSAQKNPTAFYLCASSHPGELFFGEGSRLTVL.

This clonotype is called medium-sized based on its frequency. The genes are TRBV6-5 and TRBJ1-3; TCRdb names TRBD1, which stays unverified in the absence of DNA. The CDR3 totals 13 residues. CDR1 is MNHEY and CDR2 is SVGAGI in the germline V gene. CDR3 sequence reads: CASSSSPGNTIYF.

This clonotype shows up as medium-sized (0.01 to 0.1%) by frequency. The V gene is TRBV15, the J gene TRBJ2-1; without DNA, the TCRdb call of TRBD2 cannot be checked. Germline V gene data show CDR1 as LNHNV and CDR2 as YYDKDF (reference sequence). This CDR3 has 16 amino acids. CDR3 amino acids: CATSRDVTVGGRGQFF.

Measured by frequency, this clonotype is medium-sized (0.01 to 0.1%). The CDR3 spells CASRGNARGITDTQYF. V gene TRBV6-1 combines with J gene TRBJ2-3; with no DNA, the TCRdb D assignment of TRBD1 cannot be verified. There are 16 residues in the CDR3. Germline V gene data show CDR1 as MNHNS and CDR2 as SASEGT.

This chain joins TRBV21-1 and TRBJ1-2; TCRdb lists TRBD1, though no DNA is available to test this call. TRBV21-1 is classified as a pseudogene. The CDR3 runs 16 residues. The CDR3 sequence is CASSKGRGGASKGYTF.

The chain joins TRBV5-1 to TRBJ1-3; lacking DNA, the TRBD1 call made by TCRdb goes unchecked. Germline CDR1 reads SGHRS; CDR2 reads YFSETQ. CDR3 length: 19 amino acids. The CDR3 loop reads CASSLFWTGGFGSGNTIYF.

This clonotype counts as medium-sized (0.01 to 0.1%) by frequency. The chain is built from TRBV19 and TRBJ2-5; the TCRdb call, TRBD1, lacks DNA for checking. This CDR3 is 14 amino acids long. The germline V gene encodes CDR1 LNHDA and CDR2 SQIVND (reference sequence). The CDR3 loop is CASSIGAGAETQYF.

V gene TRBV20-1 combines with J gene TRBJ2-4; lacking DNA, the TRBD2 call made by TCRdb goes unchecked. Germline CDR1 reads DFQATT; CDR2 reads SNEGSKA (reference sequence). The CDR3 has 12 residues. The CDR3 is CSAAREGNIQYF.

This clonotype is medium-sized by frequency. The V call is TRBV27, the J call TRBJ1-1. This CDR3 region has 13 residues. CDR1 is MNHEY and CDR2 is SMNVEV in the germline V gene (reference sequence). CDR3 region: CASSLHSATEAFF.

Judged by frequency, this clonotype is medium-sized. The V gene is TRBV5-6, the J gene TRBJ1-1; TCRdb proposes TRBD1, but this gene call is untestable without DNA. The CDR3 is 13 residues long. Germline V CDR1 and CDR2: SGHDT, YYEEEE. CDR3 region: CASSPWWDREAFF.

This clonotype shows up as medium-sized (0.01 to 0.1%) by frequency. V usage is TRBV5-6 and J usage is TRBJ2-7; TCRdb lists TRBD1, though no DNA is available to test this call. Germline CDR1 is SGHDT and CDR2 is YYEEEE. The CDR3 has 19 residues. CDR3 amino acids: CASSLGVDRGLLGNYEQYF.

The chain is built from TRBV28 and TRBJ1-2; with no DNA, the TCRdb D assignment of TRBD1 cannot be verified. Germline CDR1 and CDR2: MDHEN and SYDVKM. The CDR3 is 13 residues long. The CDR3 loop is CASSLPGAFGYTF.

The chain is built from TRBV20-1 and TRBJ1-5; TCRdb designates TRBD1, a call that cannot be tested without DNA. CDR1 and CDR2 from the germline V gene are DFQATT and SNEGSKA (reference sequence). This CDR3 has 17 amino acids. The CDR3 sequence is CSARVPGQGFSNQPQHF.

This clonotype is called medium-sized (0.01 to 0.1%) based on its frequency. The rearrangement joins TRBV6-2 or TRBV6-3 to TRBJ1-1. Germline CDR1 and CDR2: MNHEY and SVGEGT. The length of the CDR3 is 16 residues. CDR3 region: CASSYLGQLPNTEAFF.